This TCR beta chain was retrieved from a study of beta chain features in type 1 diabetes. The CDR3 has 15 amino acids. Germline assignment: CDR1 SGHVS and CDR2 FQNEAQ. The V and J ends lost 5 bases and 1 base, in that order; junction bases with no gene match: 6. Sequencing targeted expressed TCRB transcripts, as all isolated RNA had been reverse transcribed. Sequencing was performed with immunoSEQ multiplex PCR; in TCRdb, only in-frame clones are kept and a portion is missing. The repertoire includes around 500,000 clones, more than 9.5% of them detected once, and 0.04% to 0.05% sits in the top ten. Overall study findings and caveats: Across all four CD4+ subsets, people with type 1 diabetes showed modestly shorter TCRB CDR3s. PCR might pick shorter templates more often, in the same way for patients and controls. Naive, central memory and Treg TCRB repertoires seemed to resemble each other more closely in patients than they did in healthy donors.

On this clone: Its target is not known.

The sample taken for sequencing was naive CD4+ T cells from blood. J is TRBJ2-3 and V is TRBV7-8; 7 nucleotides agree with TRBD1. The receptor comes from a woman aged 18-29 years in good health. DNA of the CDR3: TGTGCCAGCAGCAAGACACAGGGGCGCACAGATACGCAGTATTTT. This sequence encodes CASSKTQGRTDTQYF.